This passage covers 15 T cell receptor beta chains from one sample sequenced in a study of blood T cell repertoires in COVID-19. The assay was immunoSEQ multiplex PCR, and TCRdb's table has in-frame clones only and misses some. This table has fewer than 110,000 clones, 75% to 95% appearing once. What was sequenced was peripheral blood. The receptors shown here come from a woman aged 25 to 39 with acute or convalescent COVID-19.

This chain joins TRBV24-1 and TRBJ1-1; D is possibly TRBD1 (5 bases). Trimming stripped 8 bases from V and 4 bases from J, with 13 bases between. CDR1 and CDR2 from the germline V gene are KGHDR and SFDVKD. The CDR3 sequence is 13 residues long. The CDR3 sequence: CATKDPGGTEAFF. CDR3 nucleotide sequence: TGTGCCACCAAAGACCCCGGGGGCACTGAAGCTTTCTTT.

The chain's CDR3 is CASTLEEGHQPQHF. CDR3 coding DNA: TGTGCCAGTACCCTAGAGGAGGGGCACCAGCCCCAGCATTTT. This chain connects TRBV19 to TRBJ1-5; the D gene is possibly TRBD1 (5 bases). Trimming stripped 7 bases from V and 7 bases from J, with 17 bases between. CDR1 is LNHDA and CDR2 is SQIVND in the germline V gene (reference sequence). The CDR3 length is 14 residues.

J is TRBJ1-1 and V is TRBV6-5, with 7 bases fitting TRBD1. Germline V gene data show CDR1 as MNHEY and CDR2 as SVGAGI. There are 15 residues in the CDR3. V was pared by 4 bases and J by 4 bases, with 9 bases of the junction left unmatched. Here the CDR3 reads CASSSPRGLSTEAFF. CDR3 coding DNA: TGTGCCAGCAGTTCTCCAAGGGGGCTGAGCACTGAAGCTTTCTTT.

This chain joins TRBV10-3 and TRBJ1-1; no reliable D call. There are 13 residues in the CDR3. V was shortened by 4 bases and J by 6 bases, with 12 bases between the two germline ends. Germline loops: CDR1 ENHRY, CDR2 SYGVKD. This CDR3 reads CAISGALGAEAFF. The CDR3 coding sequence is TGTGCCATCAGTGGCGCACTAGGCGCTGAAGCTTTCTTT.

The chain couples TRBV7-3 to TRBJ2-1; D call uncertain. This CDR3 spans 13 amino acids. Germline values: CDR1 SGHTA, CDR2 FQGTGA. The V and J ends lost 2 bases and 6 bases respectively, with 8 bases between them. For the CDR3, the DNA is TGTGCCAGCAGCTTAGGTATCGGCAATGAGCAGTTCTTC. Translating it yields CASSLGIGNEQFF.

The chain links TRBV19 to TRBJ2-1, with 9 bases identical to TRBD1. This CDR3 comprises 13 residues. The germline V gene encodes CDR1 LNHDA and CDR2 SQIVND (reference sequence). Trimming at V came to 10 bases and at J to 0 bases, leaving 1 base not matched to a gene. This chain's CDR3 is CATGQGSYNEQFF. In DNA form, the CDR3 reads TGTGCCACGGGACAGGGCTCCTACAATGAGCAGTTCTTC.

The chain recombines TRBV3-1 (or the pseudogene TRBV3-2) with TRBJ1-4; possibly TRBD1 for D (6 bases). The CDR3 has 15 amino acids. Germline loops: CDR1 LGHDT, CDR2 YNNKEL (reference sequence). Between the trimmed V and J ends, which lost 0 bases and 14 bases, there was a span of 19 bases. The CDR3: CASSQDPAQGLGLFF. The CDR3 bases are TGTGCCAGCAGCCAAGATCCAGCTCAGGGGTTAGGGCTGTTTTTT.

The chain combines TRBV5-4 with TRBJ1-1, with D tentatively TRBD1 (5 bases). Trimming shortened V by 0 bases and J by 1 base, and 10 bases separated the two germline ends. The CDR3 spans 15 residues. Germline CDR1 reads SGHNT; CDR2 reads YYREEE (reference sequence). The CDR3 nucleotides are TGTGCCAGCAGCTTGGCCAGAGGACAGAACACTGAAGCTTTCTTT. Translated: CASSLARGQNTEAFF.

This chain joins TRBV27 and TRBJ2-5, with a tentative D call TRBD2 (6 bases). CDR3 size: 14 residues. V shed 8 bases and J shed 5 bases, with 18 bases lying between them. Germline V gene sequence: CDR1 MNHEY, CDR2 SMNVEV (reference sequence). CDR3 loop: CASGGSGVAETQYF. The CDR3 DNA reads as TGTGCCAGCGGGGGGAGTGGGGTGGCGGAGACCCAGTACTTC.

The count of this clone is one. This chain joins TRBV27 and TRBJ1-2, with 9 bases that match TRBD1. CDR3 size: 13 residues. The ends lost 5 bases at V and 7 bases at J; junction bases unmatched: 5. Germline V gene sequence: CDR1 MNHEY, CDR2 SMNVEV (reference sequence). This CDR3 reads CASSIQGARGYTF. The CDR3, as DNA: TGTGCCAGCAGTATACAGGGGGCCCGTGGCTACACCTTC.

This chain uses TRBV24-1 with TRBJ1-1, with D possibly matching TRBD1 (5 bases). CDR1 is KGHDR, CDR2 SFDVKD, per germline. The CDR3 sequence is 13 residues long. V was pared by 7 bases and J by 4 bases, with 12 bases between. The CDR3 spells CATRSTGVTEAFF. CDR3 sequence (DNA): TGTGCCACCAGAAGTACAGGTGTCACTGAAGCTTTCTTT.

J is TRBJ2-1 and V is TRBV6-5; 8 bases line up with TRBD2. V shed 7 bases, J shed 4 bases, and the junction held 3 bases outside the gene matches. Per germline, CDR1 MNHEY and CDR2 SVGAGI. The CDR3 length is 13 residues. The CDR3: CASIRGRYNEQFF. DNA for the CDR3: TGTGCCAGCATCCGCGGGAGGTACAATGAGCAGTTCTTC.

The chain joins TRBV7-8 to TRBJ1-4, with 7 bases lining up with TRBD1. CDR3 size: 14 residues. V was clipped by 1 base and J by 5 bases; unmatched bases: 1. The V gene's germline CDR1 is SGHVS and CDR2 FQNEAQ. The CDR3 nucleotides are TGTGCCAGCAGCTTAGTCAGGGGGAATGAAAAACTGTTTTTT. Its translation: CASSLVRGNEKLFF. The entire variable domain, with the rest obtained from reference TRBV7-8 and TRBJ1-4, is as follows: GAGVSQSPRYKVAKRGQDVALRCDPISGHVSLFWYQQALGQGPEFLTYFQNEAQLDKSGLPSDRFFAERPEGSVSTLKIQRTQQEDSAVYLCASSLVRGNEKLFFGSGTQLSVL.

The chain joins TRBV11-2 to TRBJ2-2; D is ambiguous. Germline V gene data show CDR1 as SGHAT and CDR2 as FQNNGV. V was cut by 0 bases and J by 2 bases, with 7 bases left in between. The CDR3 loop spans 15 amino acids. The CDR3 region is CASSLDQANTGELFF. CDR3 nucleotides: TGTGCCAGCAGCTTAGATCAGGCCAACACCGGGGAGCTGTTTTTT.

The chain combines TRBV5-5 with TRBJ2-1; D is unresolved. The CDR3 totals 12 residues. Germline V CDR1 and CDR2: SGHKS, YYEKEE (reference sequence). The V and J ends lost 0 bases and 8 bases respectively, with 6 bases between them. The DNA of the CDR3 is TGTGCCAGCAGCTTGGGTGACTATGAGCAGTTCTTC. Amino acid sequence: CASSLGDYEQFF.